One TCR beta chain is described in this entry. The antigen remains undetermined. Primers included in the PCR were 60 Vbeta and 13 Jbeta primers. Only in-frame clones appear in the TCRdb table, and some are missing; sequencing was by immunoSEQ multiplex PCR. Among some 200,000 clones, 70% to 90% were seen once, and the ten largest hold about 2.2%. This record comes from a study of cytomegalovirus exposure and HLA in healthy donors. Points from the study as a whole: Most TCRs appeared rarely, but some public TCRs recurred in many donors.

The CDR3 sequence is 24 residues long. The chain combines TRBV21-1 with TRBJ2-6; TRBD2 is taken as the D call from the table, unchecked against the DNA. TRBV21-1 is recorded as a pseudogene. The origin of this receptor is a woman in her 30s in good health and CMV-seronegative. Sample: PBMCs. CDR3 DNA: TGTGCCAGCAGCAAACACTGGTTTTTGCGGGGAGTCCCCGGGCTGTGCTCTGGGGCCAACGTCCTGACTTTC. This codes for CASSKHWFLRGVPGLCSGANVLTF.